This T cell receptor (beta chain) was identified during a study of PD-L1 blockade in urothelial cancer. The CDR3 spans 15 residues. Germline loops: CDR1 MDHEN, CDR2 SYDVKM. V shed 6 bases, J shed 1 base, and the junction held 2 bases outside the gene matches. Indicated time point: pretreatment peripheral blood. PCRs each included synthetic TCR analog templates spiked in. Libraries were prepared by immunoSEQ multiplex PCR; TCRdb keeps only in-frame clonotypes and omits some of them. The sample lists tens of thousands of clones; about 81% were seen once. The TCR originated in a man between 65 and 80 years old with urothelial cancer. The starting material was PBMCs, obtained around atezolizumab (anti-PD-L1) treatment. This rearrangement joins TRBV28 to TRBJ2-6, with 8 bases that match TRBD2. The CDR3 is CASSPGGSGANVLTF. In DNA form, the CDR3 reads TGTGCCAGCAGCCCGGGGGGGTCTGGGGCCAACGTCCTGACTTTC.